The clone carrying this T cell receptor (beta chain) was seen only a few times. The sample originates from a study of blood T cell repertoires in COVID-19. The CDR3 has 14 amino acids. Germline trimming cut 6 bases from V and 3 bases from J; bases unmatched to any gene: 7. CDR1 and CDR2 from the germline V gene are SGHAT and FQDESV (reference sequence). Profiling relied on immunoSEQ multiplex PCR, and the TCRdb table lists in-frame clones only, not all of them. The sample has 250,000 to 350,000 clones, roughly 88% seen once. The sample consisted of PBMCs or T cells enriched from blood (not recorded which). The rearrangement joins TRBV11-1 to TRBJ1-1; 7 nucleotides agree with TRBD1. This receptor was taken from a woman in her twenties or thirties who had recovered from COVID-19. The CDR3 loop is CASRPRDSYTEAFF. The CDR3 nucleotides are TGTGCCAGCAGACCGAGGGACAGCTACACTGAAGCTTTCTTT.